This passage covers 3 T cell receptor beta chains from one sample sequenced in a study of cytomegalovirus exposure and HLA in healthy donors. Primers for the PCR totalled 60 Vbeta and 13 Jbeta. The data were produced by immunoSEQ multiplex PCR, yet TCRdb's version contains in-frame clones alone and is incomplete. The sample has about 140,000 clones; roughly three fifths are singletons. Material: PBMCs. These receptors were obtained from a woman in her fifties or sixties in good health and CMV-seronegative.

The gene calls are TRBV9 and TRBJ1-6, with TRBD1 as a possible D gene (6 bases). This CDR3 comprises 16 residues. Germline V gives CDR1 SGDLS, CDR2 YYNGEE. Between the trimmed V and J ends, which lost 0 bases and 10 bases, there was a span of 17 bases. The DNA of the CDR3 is TGTGCCAGCAGCGTAGATTCGGCAGGGGAAGGGTCACCCCTCCACTTT. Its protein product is CASSVDSAGEGSPLHF.

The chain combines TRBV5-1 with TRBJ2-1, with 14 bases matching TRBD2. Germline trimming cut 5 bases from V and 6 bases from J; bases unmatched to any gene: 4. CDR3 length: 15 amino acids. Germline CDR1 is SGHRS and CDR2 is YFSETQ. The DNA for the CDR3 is TGCGCCAGCAGGGTCGGGACTAGCGGGAGCAATGAGCAGTTCTTC. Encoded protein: CASRVGTSGSNEQFF.

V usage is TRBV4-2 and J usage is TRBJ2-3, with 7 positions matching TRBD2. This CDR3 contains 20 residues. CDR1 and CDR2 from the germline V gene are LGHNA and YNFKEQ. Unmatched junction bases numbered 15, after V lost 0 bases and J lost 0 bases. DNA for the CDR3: TGTGCCAGCAGCCAAGATCACCCAGCGGGAACTCGCACTAGCACAGATACGCAGTATTTT. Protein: CASSQDHPAGTRTSTDTQYF.